This T cell receptor (beta chain) originates from a study of blood T cell repertoires in COVID-19. Study-level background: COVID-19 samples, acute and convalescent, were from the United States, Italy and Spain. PBMCs, B-cell-depleted T cells, or T cells were the source of the cDNA or gDNA that made up the material.

Original data processing: Estimates of nucleated cell counts were drawn from the amplification of reference gene primers. Clones were sequenced by immunoSEQ multiplex PCR, and TCRdb holds only the in-frame ones, with some missing. V and J calls and clone size follow that table, whereas D and trimming were derived from the DNA. The table records about 140,000 clones, 70% to 85% of them present only once. The source material was peripheral blood. The receptor was isolated from an elderly woman in a cohort sampled during active or convalescent COVID-19.

The CDR3 DNA reads TGTGCCAGCAGCTTAGTCTGGGCGGGGGGGCCTGAGGAGCAGTTCTTC. It encodes CASSLVWAGGPEEQFF. The chain links TRBV11-2 to TRBJ2-1; 9 nucleotides agree with TRBD2. Germline CDR1 SGHAT, CDR2 FQNNGV. This CDR3 is 16 amino acids long. J gave up 10 bases and V 1 base, and 11 bases lay outside the gene matches.